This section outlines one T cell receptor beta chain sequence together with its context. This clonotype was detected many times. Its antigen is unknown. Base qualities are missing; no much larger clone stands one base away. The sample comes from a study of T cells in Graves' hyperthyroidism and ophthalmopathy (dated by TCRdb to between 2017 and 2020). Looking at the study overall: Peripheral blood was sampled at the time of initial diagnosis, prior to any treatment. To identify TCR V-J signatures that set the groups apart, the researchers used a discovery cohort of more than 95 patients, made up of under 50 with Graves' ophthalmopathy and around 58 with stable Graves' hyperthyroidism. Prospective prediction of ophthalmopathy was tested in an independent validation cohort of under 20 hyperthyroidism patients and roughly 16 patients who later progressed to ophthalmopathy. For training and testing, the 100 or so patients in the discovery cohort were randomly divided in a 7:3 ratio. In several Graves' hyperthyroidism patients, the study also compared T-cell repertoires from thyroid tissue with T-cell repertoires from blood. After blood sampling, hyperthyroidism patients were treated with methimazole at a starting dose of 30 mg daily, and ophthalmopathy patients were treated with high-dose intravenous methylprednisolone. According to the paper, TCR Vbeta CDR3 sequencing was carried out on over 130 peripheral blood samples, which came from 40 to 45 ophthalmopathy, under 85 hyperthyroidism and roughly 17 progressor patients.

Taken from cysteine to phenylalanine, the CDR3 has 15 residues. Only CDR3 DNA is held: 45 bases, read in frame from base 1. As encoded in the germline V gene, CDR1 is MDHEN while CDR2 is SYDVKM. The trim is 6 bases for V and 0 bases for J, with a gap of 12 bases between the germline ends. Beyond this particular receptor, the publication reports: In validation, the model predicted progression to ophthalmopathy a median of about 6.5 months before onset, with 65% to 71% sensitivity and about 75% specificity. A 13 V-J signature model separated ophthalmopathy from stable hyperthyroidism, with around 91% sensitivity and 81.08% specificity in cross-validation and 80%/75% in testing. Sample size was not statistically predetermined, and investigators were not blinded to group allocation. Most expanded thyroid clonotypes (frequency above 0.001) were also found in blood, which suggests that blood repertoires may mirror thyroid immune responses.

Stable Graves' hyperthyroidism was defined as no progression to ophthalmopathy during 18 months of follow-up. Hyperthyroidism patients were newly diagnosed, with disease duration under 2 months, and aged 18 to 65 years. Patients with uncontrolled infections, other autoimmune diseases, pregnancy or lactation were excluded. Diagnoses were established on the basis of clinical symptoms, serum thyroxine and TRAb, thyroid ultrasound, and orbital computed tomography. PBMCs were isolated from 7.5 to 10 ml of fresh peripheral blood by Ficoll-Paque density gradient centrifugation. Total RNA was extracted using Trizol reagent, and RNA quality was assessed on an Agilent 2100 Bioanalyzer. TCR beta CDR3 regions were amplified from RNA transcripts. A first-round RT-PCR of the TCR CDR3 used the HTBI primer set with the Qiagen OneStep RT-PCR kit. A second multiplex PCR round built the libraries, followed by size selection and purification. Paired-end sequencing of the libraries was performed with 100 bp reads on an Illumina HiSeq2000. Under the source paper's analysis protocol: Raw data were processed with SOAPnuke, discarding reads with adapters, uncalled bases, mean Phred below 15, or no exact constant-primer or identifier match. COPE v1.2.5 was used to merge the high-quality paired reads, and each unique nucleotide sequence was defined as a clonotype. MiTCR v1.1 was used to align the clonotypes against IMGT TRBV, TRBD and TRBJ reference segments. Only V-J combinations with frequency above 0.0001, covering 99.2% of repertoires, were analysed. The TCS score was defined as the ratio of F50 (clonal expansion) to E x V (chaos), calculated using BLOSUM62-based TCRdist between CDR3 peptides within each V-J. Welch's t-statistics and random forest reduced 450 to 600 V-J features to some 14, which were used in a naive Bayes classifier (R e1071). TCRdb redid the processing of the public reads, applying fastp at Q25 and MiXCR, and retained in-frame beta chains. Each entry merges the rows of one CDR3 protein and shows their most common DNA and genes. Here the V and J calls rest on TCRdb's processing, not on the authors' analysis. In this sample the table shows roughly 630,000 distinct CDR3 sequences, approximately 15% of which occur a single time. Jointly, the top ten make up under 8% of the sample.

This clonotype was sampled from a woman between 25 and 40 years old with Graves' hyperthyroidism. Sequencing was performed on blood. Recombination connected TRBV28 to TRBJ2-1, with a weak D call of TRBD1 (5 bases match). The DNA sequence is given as TGTGCCAGCAGGGGAAGGGGATTCTCCTACAATGAGCAGTTCTTC. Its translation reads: CASRGRGFSYNEQFF.